Given below is one TCR beta chain in context. This clone showed up just once. Its antigen has not been determined. Nothing much larger sits one base from this clone, and base qualities are not available. This sample was taken from a study of shared clonotypes between healthy human individuals (dated by TCRdb to 2020 to 2021). Describing the broader study: Two women and a few men aged 18 to 49 years were included in the cohort. Each donor's leukapheresis produced roughly between about 0.8 and 10 billion PBMCs. Blood TCR repertoires of five healthy adults were deeply sequenced to estimate repertoire size and the extent of clonotype sharing between individuals. For each donor, three plates each were used for CD4 naive and CD4 memory, two plates were used for CD8 naive, and one plate was used for CD8 memory. Different laboratories and diverse techniques were used to prepare libraries and sequence TCR repertoires, to increase sequencing depth and limit assay-specific biases. The paper's findings and limits, for the study overall: Because the study included only a small number of donors, the genetic and exposure-history diversity represented was limited. Rarefaction of sorted-subset datasets indicated incomplete sequencing despite the large sequencing depth. Larger estimated clonotype richness was generally found for naive subsets than for memory subsets. Pairwise subsampling indicated that sequencing depth was expected to affect the degree of clonotype sharing among donors. Compared with non-shared clonotypes, clonotypes shared by all four sorted-subset donors had higher generation probabilities. Sampling was restricted to blood, and TCR repertoires in tissues likely differ from the TCR repertoires found in blood. When several donors were compared, the shared fraction of clonotypes was about 5.4% for naive CD4, 3.5% for naive CD8, 2.3% for memory CD4, and less than 0.5% for memory CD8.

CD8 naive samples were CD45RO-negative cells positively selected for CCR7, giving a CD45RA+CCR7+ population that excluded TemRA cells. Healthy HIV-negative adults with no recently reported acute infections or vaccinations were included as donors. All donors were Caucasian adults living in Nashville, Tennessee, USA. Blood was obtained by leukapheresis, after which PBMCs were separated by Ficoll-Histopaque density gradient centrifugation and cryopreserved in liquid nitrogen vapor phase. Analytical flow cytometry was used to check the purity and quantity of every magnetically sorted T cell population. Genomic DNA was isolated from each sorted fraction and quantified by UV absorbance on a Nanodrop 2000c. From the cysteine through the phenylalanine, the CDR3 covers 17 amino acids. Only the CDR3 portion is preserved as DNA: 51 bases, with reading frame beginning at the first base. Germline trimming: 0 bases from V, 2 bases from J; junction bases outside gene matches: 10. From a lookup of the germline V gene, CDR1 and CDR2 are SGHVS and FNYEAQ.

Using the deep immunoSEQ assay, multiplex PCR amplified TCR CDR3 regions from genomic DNA. For each cell subset, the extracted genomic DNA was distributed evenly across all wells of several immunoSEQ 96-well plates, and each plate served as one replicate. For sorted subsets, about 200 ng genomic DNA, equal to 30,000 or so T cell genomes, was loaded into each replicate PCR. The purified libraries were quantified using a Qubit 3.0 fluorometer, sized with a Bioanalyzer 2100, and then quantified again using the KAPA Library Quantification kit. Every immunoSEQ 96-well plate was sequenced on a dedicated single-read 150-cycle Illumina NextSeq 550 flow cell. Under the source paper's analysis protocol: The immunoSEQ output contained only junctional sequences without quality scores, so filtering could not match that applied to full-length reads. Sequences were annotated with PyIR, a Python wrapper for IgBLAST v1.9, using IMGT germline references to assign V/J genes and CDR3. Reads were filtered out if the reads had weak V/J assignments (E-value above 1e-6), no CDR3, stop codons, out-of-frame junctions, or ambiguous translated residues. V3J clonotypes were defined by identical inferred V gene, J gene, and CDR3 amino acid sequence. To compute the percentage overlap between repertoires, the number of shared unique clonotypes was divided by the size of the smaller repertoire. Repertoire richness was assessed with RTK rarefaction, the Chao1 estimator, and Recon v2.1 estimates of unobserved clonotypes. OLGA was used to compute generation probabilities for all TCRbeta clonotypes that the gDNA method yielded from a handful of donors. Held by TCRdb, this immuneACCESS table contains in-frame sequences only and omits some clones. Under half of the omission traces to an unresolved V gene where checked; the cause of the rest is unknown. The V and J calls and the clone size are those of that table, but D and trimming were determined from the DNA. In this sample the table shows about 2 million clones, approximately 94% of which occur a single time. Approximately 1% of the sample is held by the ten biggest clonotypes.

The receptor chain draws on TRBV7-6 and TRBJ2-7; a stretch of 7 junction bases matches TRBD2. This TCR was sampled from a man younger than 35 in good health. Sequencing was done on a sample of naive CD8+ T cells sorted from blood. The cell subset or site label on this specimen signifies: CD45RA+CCR7+. The sequence in DNA is TGTGCCAGCAGCTTAGCGCAAGGGCTAGCGGAACCCTACGAGCAGTACTTC. This encodes CASSLAQGLAEPYEQYF.